This T cell receptor beta chain derives from a study of long-term antiretroviral therapy in people with HIV. Running of the v3.0 immunoSEQ assay took place at survey level. Here immunoSEQ multiplex PCR was the method, and the copy in TCRdb shows in-frame clones only, minus some. The sample yields fewer than 20,000 clones, about 94% seen once. The CDR3 covers 13 residues. Germline V gives CDR1 SNHLY, CDR2 FYNNEI. The V end was cut by 4 bases, the J end by 6 bases, with 9 bases between. No fewer than two post-ART and no fewer than one pre-ART PBMC samples existed for each donor. The source is a woman in her 50s with HIV. The sequencing here drew on unsorted PBMCs, taken 6 to 6.5 years after starting antiretroviral therapy. The rearrangement uses TRBV2 and TRBJ2-2; no clear D gene. The chain's CDR3 is CASSVLEPGELFF. In nucleotides, the CDR3 is TGTGCCAGCAGTGTATTGGAACCCGGGGAGCTGTTTTTT.